This entry lists 27 T cell receptor beta chains sequenced from one sample in a study of shared clonotypes between healthy human individuals. Measured with immunoSEQ multiplex PCR; TCRdb has only the in-frame clones, and not every one. The sample holds some 2,000,000 clones, 95% seen once. The sequencing input was naive CD4+ T cells sorted from blood. Subset reported: CD45RA+ positively selected. The source of these receptors is a man aged 18 to 30 in good health.

The V gene is TRBV30, the J gene TRBJ1-3; D is perhaps TRBD1 (5 bases). There are 13 residues in the CDR3. Germline lookup yields CDR1 GTSNPN and CDR2 SVGIG (reference sequence). Trimming removed 7 bases at V and 0 bases at J, with 10 bases between. DNA for the CDR3: TGTGCCTCGACAGTCAGCTCTGGAAACACCATATATTTT. Its translation is CASTVSSGNTIYF.

With regard to this clone: The sample carries other DNA sequences with the same CDR3. CDR3 bases: TGTGCCAGCAGAGGCTCTGGGGCCAACGTCCTGACTTTC. It specifies CASRGSGANVLTF. The chain combines TRBV6-1 with TRBJ2-6; D is uncertain. The germline V and J ends were trimmed by 6 bases and 0 bases, with 3 bases remaining between them. CDR3 length: 13 residues. Germline V gene sequence: CDR1 MNHNS, CDR2 SASEGT.

This sequence joins TRBV5-1 and TRBJ2-7; the D is unclear. Trimming removed 5 bases at V and 1 base at J, with 7 bases between. The CDR3 has 12 amino acids. Germline V gene sequence: CDR1 SGHRS, CDR2 YFSETQ. The CDR3 is CASRGESYEQYF. CDR3 nucleotide sequence: TGCGCCAGCAGAGGCGAATCCTACGAGCAGTACTTC.

The chain combines TRBV12-5 with TRBJ2-3; D not resolved. This CDR3 spans 14 amino acids. Trimming cost V 3 bases and J 4 bases, with 11 bases left between them. Looked up from germline, CDR1 is LGHNT and CDR2 is FRNRAP. The CDR3: CASGFGVRPDTQYF. The DNA for the CDR3 is TGTGCTAGTGGTTTTGGGGTACGGCCAGATACGCAGTATTTT. The full variable domain, its missing parts supplied by reference TRBV12-5 and TRBJ2-3, is DARVTQTPRHKVTEMGQEVTMRCQPILGHNTVFWYRQTMMQGLELLAYFRNRAPLDDSGMPKDRFSAEMPDATLATLKIQPSEPRDSAVYFCASGFGVRPDTQYFGPGTRLTVL.

This rearrangement joins TRBV5-1 to TRBJ2-2, with 13 bases matching TRBD2. J lost 6 bases, V lost 5 bases, and 1 base had no gene match. This CDR3 contains 14 residues. Germline V lookup: CDR1 SGHRS, CDR2 YFSETQ. CDR3: CASRLAGGAGELFF. CDR3 coding DNA: TGCGCCAGCAGACTAGCGGGAGGGGCCGGGGAGCTGTTTTTT.

The J gene is TRBJ2-5, the V gene TRBV6-1, with TRBD1 identical over 9 bases. There are 15 residues in the CDR3. J was trimmed by 3 bases and V by 4 bases; bases with no gene match: 6. Germline V gene sequence: CDR1 MNHNS, CDR2 SASEGT. The CDR3 is CASSVTGGLKETQYF. As DNA, the CDR3 is TGTGCCAGCAGTGTGACAGGGGGGCTTAAAGAGACCCAGTACTTC.

This clone was seen just once. The chain couples TRBV5-1 to TRBJ2-2, with 7 bases fitting TRBD1. The CDR3 has 16 amino acids. Per germline, CDR1 SGHRS and CDR2 YFSETQ. V trimming: 3 bases; J trimming: 0 bases; junction bases outside the gene matches: 5. CDR3 nucleotide sequence: TGCGCCAGCAGCTCCGGGACAGCTGCGAACACCGGGGAGCTGTTTTTT. Encoded protein: CASSSGTAANTGELFF. Together with reference TRBV5-1 and TRBJ2-2, the CDR3 gives the full variable domain: KAGVTQTPRYLIKTRGQQVTLSCSPISGHRSVSWYQQTPGQGLQFLFEYFSETQRNKGNFPGRFSGRQFSNSRSEMNVSTLELGDSALYLCASSSGTAANTGELFFGEGSRLTVL.

The chain uses TRBV11-2 and TRBJ2-7; D not resolved. Germline assignment: CDR1 SGHAT and CDR2 FQNNGV. The CDR3 has 13 amino acids. Trimming took off 4 bases at V and 6 bases at J, with 13 bases between the two ends. DNA for the CDR3: TGTGCCAGCAGCTCTTTAACCCTGCCCGAGCAGTACTTC. Encoded protein: CASSSLTLPEQYF.

The gene calls are TRBV7-9 and TRBJ2-1, with D possibly matching TRBD1 (6 bases). V shed 5 bases and J shed 10 bases, with 15 bases lying between them. The CDR3 is 13 amino acids. Germline CDR1 and CDR2: SEHNR and FQNEAQ (reference sequence). In DNA, the CDR3 is TGTGCCAGCAGCCAAGGACAGTTTAGGGAGCAGTTCTTC. Translation: CASSQGQFREQFF.

The chain is built from TRBV6-1 and TRBJ2-3; TRBD2 might be the D (5 bases). Trimming left V 3 bases short and J 5 bases short, with 12 bases between. CDR1 and CDR2 from the germline V gene are MNHNS and SASEGT. The CDR3 sequence is 14 residues long. The DNA for the CDR3 is TGTGCCAGCAGTGACGTGCGAGGAGGAGATACGCAGTATTTT. This sequence encodes CASSDVRGGDTQYF.

The chain recombines TRBV11-3 with TRBJ2-3; 7 bases align to TRBD2. V shed 0 bases, J shed 0 bases, and the junction held 6 bases outside the gene matches. Germline V CDR1 and CDR2: SGHNT, YENEEA. CDR3 length equals 17 residues. The CDR3 loop reads CASSLEGLAASTDTQYF. The CDR3 DNA reads TGTGCCAGCAGCTTAGAGGGGCTAGCGGCTAGCACAGATACGCAGTATTTT.

The V and J genes are TRBV19 and TRBJ2-5; maybe TRBD2 (6 bases). The V end lost 0 bases, the J end lost 5 bases, and 10 bases lay between the germline ends. The CDR3 is made up of 14 amino acids. Germline V lookup: CDR1 LNHDA, CDR2 SQIVND (reference sequence). The CDR3 sequence is CASSIEEGTETQYF. In DNA form, the CDR3 reads TGTGCCAGTAGTATAGAGGAGGGTACGGAGACCCAGTACTTC.

This clone was counted a few times. This sample also contains other DNA sequences that code for the same CDR3. This chain links TRBV6-5 with TRBJ2-7; maybe TRBD1 (6 bases). V was trimmed by 4 bases and J by 3 bases, leaving 7 bases between them. CDR1 is MNHEY, CDR2 SVGAGI, per germline. The CDR3 is 12 residues long. The CDR3, as DNA: TGTGCCAGCAGTTCGGACAGCTACGAGCAGTACTTC. This encodes CASSSDSYEQYF.

The table lists this clone with a count of one. This sequence joins TRBV30 and TRBJ1-5; maybe TRBD1 (5 bases). This CDR3 comprises 14 residues. Trimming removed 7 bases from V and 2 bases from J, with 15 bases in between. From germline, CDR1 is GTSNPN and CDR2 SVGIG (reference sequence). The CDR3: CASWGGDGNQPQHF. CDR3 sequence (DNA): TGTGCCTCATGGGGGGGGGATGGCAATCAGCCCCAGCATTTT.

Note on this clone: This same CDR3 is encoded by further DNA sequences in the sample. The V gene is TRBV6-5, the J gene TRBJ1-2; D unclear. Trimming pared 0 bases from V and 0 bases from J, leaving 8 bases between. Germline V lookup: CDR1 MNHEY, CDR2 SVGAGI. This CDR3 spans 15 amino acids. This CDR3 is CASSYSAEANYGYTF. The DNA for the CDR3 is TGTGCCAGCAGTTACTCGGCAGAGGCTAACTATGGCTACACCTTC.

The chain carries TRBV11-2 and TRBJ2-2, with D possibly TRBD2 on 6 matching bases. The CDR3 is made up of 17 amino acids. Germline V lookup: CDR1 SGHAT, CDR2 FQNNGV. Trimming removed 1 base from V and 5 bases from J, with 17 bases in between. This chain's CDR3 is CASSLVLTIGGTGELFF. The DNA of the CDR3 is TGTGCCAGCAGCTTAGTCCTAACAATCGGGGGAACCGGGGAGCTGTTTTTT.

The genes are TRBV6-1 and TRBJ2-2; D may correspond to TRBD1 or TRBD2 (5 bases each). The CDR3 consists of 16 residues. The V and J ends lost 1 base and 1 base respectively, with 10 bases between them. Looked up from germline, CDR1 is MNHNS and CDR2 is SASEGT. In DNA, the CDR3 is TGTGCCAGCAGTGAAGTGCCGGGGCTGAACACCGGGGAGCTGTTTTTT. This gives the protein CASSEVPGLNTGELFF.

The chain joins TRBV7-3 to TRBJ2-1, with D perhaps matching TRBD2 (7 bases). The CDR3 covers 17 residues. In germline, CDR1 is SGHTA, CDR2 FQGTGA. V was clipped by 2 bases and J by 8 bases, with 22 bases between them. The CDR3 bases are TGTGCCAGCAGCTTAGGGCCCTCTGGGGGGGGCCAGGATGAGCAGTTCTTC. Translated: CASSLGPSGGGQDEQFF. Together with reference TRBV7-3 and TRBJ2-1, the CDR3 gives the full variable domain: GAGVSQTPSNKVTEKGKYVELRCDPISGHTALYWYRQSLGQGPEFLIYFQGTGAADDSGLPNDRFFAVRPEGSVSTLKIQRTERGDSAVYLCASSLGPSGGGQDEQFFGPGTRLTVL.

The rearrangement uses TRBV6-5 and TRBJ1-2, with a possible D match to TRBD1 (5 bases). This CDR3 comprises 13 residues. The V and J ends lost 5 bases and 7 bases respectively, with 14 bases between them. Germline V lookup: CDR1 MNHEY, CDR2 SVGAGI. The DNA of the CDR3 is TGTGCCAGCAGTGGTCAGGGTCTGAGTGGCTACACCTTC. It specifies CASSGQGLSGYTF.

The J gene is TRBJ1-3, the V gene TRBV19, with D possibly being TRBD1 (5 bases). The CDR3 is 13 amino acids. Germline loops: CDR1 LNHDA, CDR2 SQIVND (reference sequence). Deletions cut 10 bases from V and 0 bases from J, with 10 bases between. The CDR3 sequence: CATTQGSGNTIYF. DNA of the CDR3: TGTGCCACTACCCAGGGCTCTGGAAACACCATATATTTT.

V gene TRBV27 combines with J gene TRBJ2-4; TRBD2 aligns across 8 bases. The CDR3 has 16 residues. The junction had 12 bases not matched to a gene; V was cut back by 8 bases and J by 3 bases. Germline CDR1 is MNHEY and CDR2 is SMNVEV (reference sequence). CDR3 DNA: TGTGCCAGCTCCCTAGGAGCGGGGGACTTCAAAAACATTCAGTACTTC. Encoded protein: CASSLGAGDFKNIQYF.

This chain uses TRBV19 with TRBJ2-3; 9 nucleotides line up with TRBD2. The junction had 8 bases not matched to a gene; V was cut back by 8 bases and J by 2 bases. Germline assignment: CDR1 LNHDA and CDR2 SQIVND (reference sequence). This CDR3 is built from 15 residues. The CDR3 DNA follows: TGTGCCAGTGCCGCCCAGCGGGGGGCCACAGATACGCAGTATTTT. The encoded protein is CASAAQRGATDTQYF.

The chain combines TRBV6-6 with TRBJ2-4; D gene unclear. Trimming removed 7 bases at V and 7 bases at J, with 17 bases between. The CDR3 spans 14 residues. The germline gives CDR1 MNHNY, CDR2 SVGAGI (reference sequence). The DNA of the CDR3 is TGTGCCAGCATCCCGACGCTAGGGATGAACATTCAGTACTTC. It is translated as CASIPTLGMNIQYF.

This rearrangement joins TRBV5-1 to TRBJ2-3, with 8 bases fitting TRBD2. The CDR3 has 20 residues. Germline CDR1 and CDR2: SGHRS and YFSETQ. V was clipped by 4 bases and J by 6 bases; unmatched bases: 25. For the CDR3, the DNA is TGCGCCAGCAGCCCCCGGAGGGATAGCGGGGAAAAATACAGGTTGGATACGCAGTATTTT. Translated: CASSPRRDSGEKYRLDTQYF.

This rearrangement joins TRBV28 to TRBJ1-1; D is undetermined. The germline V gene has CDR1 MDHEN and CDR2 SYDVKM. The CDR3 has 11 residues. Trimming shortened V by 10 bases and J by 1 base, and 7 bases separated the two germline ends. Here the CDR3 reads CATSANTEAFF. The CDR3 DNA follows: TGTGCCACCTCGGCGAACACTGAAGCTTTCTTT.

The chain carries TRBV5-8 and TRBJ1-3; no definite D call. Trimming took 4 bases from V and 0 from J, leaving 14 bases between them. From germline, CDR1 is SGHTS and CDR2 YDEGEE. The CDR3 is 16 residues long. The CDR3 nucleotides are TGTGCCAGCAGCCCGAGGGAAGGTAGCTCTGGAAACACCATATATTTT. Translated: CASSPREGSSGNTIYF.

As regards this clone: Other DNA sequences in this specimen translate into the identical CDR3. The rearrangement uses TRBV18 and TRBJ2-2, with D hard to call. The CDR3 has 15 residues. Germline lookup yields CDR1 KGHSH and CDR2 LQKENI. V lost 3 bases to trimming and J lost 3 bases, with 11 bases between them. Here the CDR3 DNA reads TGTGCCAGCTCACCGAGTGAAGGATACACCGGGGAGCTGTTTTTT. The encoded protein is CASSPSEGYTGELFF.